This TCR beta chain originates from a study of high-grade serous ovarian cancer treatment subgroups. V lost 6 bases and J lost 1, with 13 bases in between. Germline V gives CDR1 SEHNR, CDR2 FQNEAQ (reference sequence). The CDR3 is 15 amino acids. Libraries were prepared by immunoSEQ multiplex PCR; TCRdb keeps only in-frame clonotypes and omits some of them. The repertoire holds around 1,000 clones, with around 82% as singletons. The tumor samples were collected prior to definitive surgery or chemotherapy. Input material: tumor tissue. The chain couples TRBV7-9 to TRBJ1-3; D unclear. This receptor was taken from a human donor with high-grade serous ovarian cancer. CDR3 protein: CASSPGVGSGNTIYF. CDR3 sequence (DNA): TGTGCCAGCAGTCCTGGGGTCGGGTCTGGAAACACCATATATTTT.